This T cell receptor beta chain was identified in a study of PD-L1 blockade in urothelial cancer. Study overall: Male patients with bladder-origin urothelial cancer numbered about nine tenths of the roughly 29.

TCRdb's table, derived via immunoSEQ multiplex PCR, lists solely in-frame clones and lacks some. This table has some 60,000 clones, 86% appearing once. The CDR3 runs 13 residues. Trimming took off 7 bases at V and 1 base at J, with 13 bases between the two ends. The germline CDR1 and CDR2 sequences are SQVTM and ANQGSEA. General study points: Durable benefit accompanied greater 3-week expansion of tumor-associated blood clones.

To note about this clone: As yet, its antigen is unknown.

The cohort comprised individuals with locally advanced or metastatic urothelial carcinoma. The chain combines TRBV29-1 with TRBJ1-1; tentative D call: TRBD1 (5 bases). The sequencing here drew on PBMCs, taken around atezolizumab (anti-PD-L1) treatment. This clonotype originated in a man aged 50-59 years with urothelial cancer. The chain's CDR3 is CSAGAGGNTEAFF. The CDR3 DNA is TGCAGCGCCGGCGCCGGGGGGAACACTGAAGCTTTCTTT.